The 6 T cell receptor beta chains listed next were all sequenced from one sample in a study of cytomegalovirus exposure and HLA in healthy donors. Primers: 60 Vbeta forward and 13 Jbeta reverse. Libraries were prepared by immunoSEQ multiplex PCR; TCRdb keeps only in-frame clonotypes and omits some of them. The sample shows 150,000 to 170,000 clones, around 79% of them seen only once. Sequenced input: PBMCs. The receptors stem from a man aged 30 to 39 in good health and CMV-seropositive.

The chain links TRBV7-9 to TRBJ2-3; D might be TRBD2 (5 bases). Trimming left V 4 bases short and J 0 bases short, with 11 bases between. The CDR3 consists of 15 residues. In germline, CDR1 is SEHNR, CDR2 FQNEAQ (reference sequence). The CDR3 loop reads CASSSFGGSTDTQYF. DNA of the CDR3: TGTGCCAGCAGCTCCTTCGGCGGGAGCACAGATACGCAGTATTTT.

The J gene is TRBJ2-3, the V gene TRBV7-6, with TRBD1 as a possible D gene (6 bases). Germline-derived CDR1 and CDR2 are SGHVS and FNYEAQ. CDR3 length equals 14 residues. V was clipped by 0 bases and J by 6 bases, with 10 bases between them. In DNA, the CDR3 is TGTGCCAGCAGCTTAGCCGGGCAGGGGGATACGCAGTATTTT. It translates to CASSLAGQGDTQYF.

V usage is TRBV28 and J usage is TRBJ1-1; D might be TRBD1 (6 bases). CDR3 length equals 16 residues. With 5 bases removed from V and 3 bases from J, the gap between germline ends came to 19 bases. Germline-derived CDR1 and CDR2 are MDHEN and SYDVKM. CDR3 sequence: CASSPPGWGGHTEAFF. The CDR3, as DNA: TGTGCCAGCAGTCCCCCGGGGTGGGGGGGGCACACTGAAGCTTTCTTT.

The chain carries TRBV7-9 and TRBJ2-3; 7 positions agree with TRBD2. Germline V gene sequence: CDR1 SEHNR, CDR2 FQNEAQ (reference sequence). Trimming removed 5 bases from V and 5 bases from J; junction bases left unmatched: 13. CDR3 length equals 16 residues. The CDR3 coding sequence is TGTGCCAGCAGCGTATCTAGCGGCTCTGCGGGAGATACGCAGTATTTT. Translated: CASSVSSGSAGDTQYF.

Here the CDR3 reads CASSSRQGQETQYF. The CDR3 region has the DNA TGTGCCAGCAGCTCCCGACAGGGACAAGAGACCCAGTACTTC. J is TRBJ2-5 and V is TRBV5-4; 7 bases are shared with TRBD1. The CDR3 consists of 14 residues. V gave up 3 bases and J gave up 2 bases; unmatched junction bases: 4. Germline V CDR1 and CDR2: SGHNT, YYREEE (reference sequence).

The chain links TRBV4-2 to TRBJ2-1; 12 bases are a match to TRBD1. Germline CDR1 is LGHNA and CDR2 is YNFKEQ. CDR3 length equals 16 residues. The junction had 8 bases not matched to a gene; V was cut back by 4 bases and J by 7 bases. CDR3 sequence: CASSPLGTGGKNEQFF. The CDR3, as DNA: TGTGCCAGCAGCCCATTGGGGACAGGGGGCAAAAATGAGCAGTTCTTC.